This entry lists 4 T cell receptor beta chains sequenced from one sample in a study of response to subunit inactivated influenza vaccine. Each CDR3 protein is one row after TCRdb ran MiXCR on the RT-PCR reads. The table has a few hundred thousand distinct CDR3 sequences, around 13% seen once. The specimen was PBMCs from blood, collected roughly 13 days after vaccination. The source is a man over 45 who received an inactivated influenza vaccine.

Ten or more counts support this clonotype. A read error may produce the germline difference seen at one junction end. The rearrangement links TRBV4-3 to TRBJ1-1; no definite D call. Germline CDR1 LGHNA, CDR2 YSLEER. The CDR3 contains 14 residues. CDR3 region: CASSQGRVNTEAFF. The CDR3 coding sequence is TGTGCCAGCAGCCAAGGGAGAGTGAACACTGAAGCTTTCTTT.

This clonotype has more than one count but fewer than ten. The J gene is TRBJ2-1, the V gene TRBV7-9; perhaps TRBD2 as D (6 bases). Trimming pared 0 bases from V and 3 bases from J, leaving 9 bases between. Germline CDR1 and CDR2: SEHNR and FQNEAQ (reference sequence). The CDR3 loop spans 15 amino acids. The CDR3 here is CASSLAGGYYNEQFF. DNA of the CDR3: TGTGCCAGCAGCTTAGCGGGAGGCTACTACAATGAGCAGTTCTTC. Full variable domain (outside the CDR3, taken from reference TRBV7-9 and TRBJ2-1): DTGVSQNPRHKITKRGQNVTFRCDPISEHNRLYWYRQTLGQGPEFLTYFQNEAQLEKSRLLSDRFSAERPKGSFSTLEIQRTEQGDSAMYLCASSLAGGYYNEQFFGPGTRLTVL.

The genes are TRBV5-1 and TRBJ1-4; D gene unclear. Trimming stripped 3 bases from V and 4 bases from J, with 10 bases between. The germline V gene encodes CDR1 SGHRS and CDR2 YFSETQ. This CDR3 has 14 amino acids. CDR3 amino acids: CASSWATLNEKLFF. The CDR3 DNA reads TGCGCCAGCAGCTGGGCGACACTTAATGAAAAACTGTTTTTT.

The chain combines TRBV4-1 with TRBJ2-1; 7 nucleotides match TRBD2. CDR3 length: 14 residues. In germline, CDR1 is MGHRA, CDR2 YSYEKL. The ends lost 6 bases at V and 16 bases at J; junction bases unmatched: 18. CDR3 loop: CASRAESVGGPQFF. The CDR3 nucleotides read TGCGCCAGCAGGGCTGAATCGGTGGGAGGGCCTCAATTCTTC.